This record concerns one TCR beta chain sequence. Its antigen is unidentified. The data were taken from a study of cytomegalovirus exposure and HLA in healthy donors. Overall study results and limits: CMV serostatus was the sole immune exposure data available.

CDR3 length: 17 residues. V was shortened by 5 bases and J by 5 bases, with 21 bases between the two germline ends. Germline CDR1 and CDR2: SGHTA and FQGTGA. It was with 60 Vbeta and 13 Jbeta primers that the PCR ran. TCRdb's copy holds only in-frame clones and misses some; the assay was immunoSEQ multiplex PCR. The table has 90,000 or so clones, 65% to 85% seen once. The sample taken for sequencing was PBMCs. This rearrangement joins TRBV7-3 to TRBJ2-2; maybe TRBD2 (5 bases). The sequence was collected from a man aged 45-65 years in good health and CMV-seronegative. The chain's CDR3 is CASSLAASRKGTGELFF. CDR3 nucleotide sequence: TGTGCCAGCAGCCTGGCGGCTAGCAGAAAGGGAACCGGGGAGCTGTTTTTT.